This T cell receptor (beta chain) was identified in a study of glioma-infiltrating T cells. Findings of the study overall: Tissue and blood shared very few CDR3 sequences. Gliomas, especially low-grade, showed above-expected tissue-blood divergence; non-neoplastic patients showed below.

TCR alpha and beta CDR3 regions were amplified from RNA using iRepertoire nested multiplex PCR. For one-step reverse transcription and amplification, about 90-400 ng of tissue mRNA or PBMC total RNA was used. One entry per CDR3 protein, called by TCRdb with MiXCR from the multiplex PCR reads. This sample yields roughly 200,000 distinct CDR3 sequences, of which around 42% are seen a single time; roughly 5.5% belongs to the top ten. This CDR3 comprises 14 residues. Germline V gene sequence: CDR1 LNHDA, CDR2 SQIVND (reference sequence). V was clipped by 6 bases and J by 0 bases, with 9 bases between them. On this clonotype: Its specificity is not known. A much larger clone lies a single base off, so this may be a read error.

This chain uses TRBV19 with TRBJ2-1; D gene unclear. Sequenced sample: glioma tissue, nonneoplastic brain tissue, or PBMCs (not recorded which). The TCR comes from a human donor with low-grade glioma or glioblastoma, undergoing nonglioma brain surgery, or in good health (not recorded which). The CDR3 reads CASRSLSSYNEQFF. CDR3 in DNA: TGTGCCAGTAGATCTCTGAGCTCCTACAATGAGCAGTTCTTC.